Below, 21 T cell receptor beta chains from the same sample are listed, as sequenced in a study of PD-1 blockade in classical Hodgkin lymphoma. Sequencing used immunoSEQ multiplex PCR; TCRdb keeps in-frame clones, though not all of them. The sample shows about 25,000 clones, 70% to 80% of them seen only once. As for time point: cycle 4 day 1 (C4D1), after 6 weeks of nivolumab. Patients all relapsed after autologous stem cell transplantation, and there was variation in brentuximab vedotin exposure. The sample in question was peripheral blood mononuclear cells (PBMCs), obtained before the fourth cycle of nivolumab. Receptor source: a human donor with classical Hodgkin lymphoma.

The genes are TRBV25-1 and TRBJ1-6; weak D call: TRBD1 (6 bases). CDR3 size: 15 residues. V lost 3 bases and J lost 4, with 10 bases in between. The germline V gene encodes CDR1 MGHDK and CDR2 SYGVNS. The CDR3 nucleotides are TGTGCCAGCAGTGATGGGGGCAAGTATAATTCACCCCTCCACTTT. Translated, it gives CASSDGGKYNSPLHF.

In its sample, this clone was seen a few times. Within the sample, other DNA sequences also encode this same CDR3. This sequence joins TRBV5-4 and TRBJ1-1; D is unresolved. CDR3 length: 13 residues. Germline V gene data show CDR1 as SGHNT and CDR2 as YYREEE (reference sequence). The V end was cut by 2 bases, the J end by 3 bases, with 8 bases between. The CDR3 nucleotides are TGTGCCAGCAGCTTCGACCGGGACACTGAAGCTTTCTTT. Amino acid sequence: CASSFDRDTEAFF.

This rearrangement joins TRBV19 to TRBJ1-2; 8 bases agree with TRBD1. CDR1 and CDR2 from the germline V gene are LNHDA and SQIVND (reference sequence). The J segment lost 5 bases and the V segment lost 5 bases, leaving 4 bases of the junction unmatched. This CDR3 has 13 amino acids. The CDR3 protein is CASSVRGPYGYTF. Written as DNA, the CDR3 is TGTGCCAGTAGTGTCAGGGGGCCTTATGGCTACACCTTC.

This chain joins TRBV28 and TRBJ2-5, with D tentatively TRBD1 (5 bases). V was cut by 4 bases and J by 3 bases, with 9 bases left in between. Germline CDR1 and CDR2: MDHEN and SYDVKM. The CDR3 loop spans 13 amino acids. CDR3 DNA: TGTGCCAGCAGTTCCCGACAGAAAGAGACCCAGTACTTC. Its translation: CASSSRQKETQYF.

In the case of this clone: The sample carries other DNA sequences with the same CDR3. The chain joins TRBV29-1 to TRBJ2-6; D unclear. This CDR3 comprises 15 residues. Germline loops: CDR1 SQVTM, CDR2 ANQGSEA. With 7 bases removed from V and 4 bases from J, the gap between germline ends came to 17 bases. The CDR3 DNA is TGCAGCGCCCACTTAGGCGGAGCCGGGGCCAACGTCCTGACTTTC. This codes for CSAHLGGAGANVLTF.

A few counts support this clone. This chain links TRBV5-6 with TRBJ2-5; 8 bases match TRBD1. CDR1 and CDR2 (germline): SGHDT, YYEEEE. The CDR3 runs to 14 residues. The trim removed 4 bases at V and 1 base at J, leaving 3 bases unmatched. The CDR3 region has the DNA TGTGCCAGCAGCCTTGGGACAGGCCAAGAGACCCAGTACTTC. Protein: CASSLGTGQETQYF.

The chain uses TRBV6-5 and TRBJ2-2, with D perhaps TRBD1 or TRBD2 (5 bases each). V lost 7 bases and J 7 bases, leaving 10 bases between the germline ends. The CDR3 totals 12 residues. Germline CDR1 is MNHEY and CDR2 is SVGAGI. CDR3 sequence reads: CASKRGDGELFF. The DNA for the CDR3 is TGTGCCAGCAAGAGGGGAGACGGGGAGCTGTTTTTT.

The chain couples TRBV5-8 to TRBJ1-2; D is uncertain. V was pared by 1 base and J by 2 bases, with 6 bases between. The germline V gene encodes CDR1 SGHTS and CDR2 YDEGEE. The CDR3 length is 13 residues. Here the CDR3 reads CASSLLGNYGYTF. As DNA, the CDR3 is TGTGCCAGCAGCTTGCTGGGGAACTATGGCTACACCTTC.

The rearrangement joins TRBV11-2 to TRBJ2-5, with a possible D match to TRBD1 (5 bases). CDR3 size: 13 residues. V lost 4 bases to trimming and J lost 2 bases, with 8 bases between them. The germline CDR1 and CDR2 sequences are SGHAT and FQNNGV. The CDR3 loop is CASSSGWQETQYF. The CDR3 DNA follows: TGTGCCAGCAGCTCAGGGTGGCAAGAGACCCAGTACTTC. Full variable domain (remainder filled in from reference TRBV11-2 and TRBJ2-5): EAGVAQSPRYKIIEKRQSVAFWCNPISGHATLYWYQQILGQGPKLLIQFQNNGVVDDSQLPKDRFSAERLKGVDSTLKIQPAKLEDSAVYLCASSSGWQETQYFGPGTRLLVL.

The CDR3 nucleotides are TGTGCCAGCAGCTTACGACGGGTGTCTATAAATGAGCAGTTCTTC. Amino acids: CASSLRRVSINEQFF. The V call is TRBV13, the J call TRBJ2-1; D is ambiguous. Germline CDR1 PRHDT, CDR2 FYEKMQ (reference sequence). Trimming pared 2 bases from V and 7 bases from J, leaving 15 bases between. The CDR3 is made up of 15 amino acids.

The J gene is TRBJ1-1, the V gene TRBV6-1, with D unclear. In germline, CDR1 is MNHNS, CDR2 SASEGT. The CDR3 has 15 residues. The V and J ends lost 4 bases and 1 base respectively, with 13 bases between them. Written as DNA, the CDR3 is TGTGCCAGCAGTGTTCTTATTCGGGCGAACACTGAAGCTTTCTTT. It specifies CASSVLIRANTEAFF.

The gene calls are TRBV27 and TRBJ2-7; TRBD1 agrees at 12 bases. From germline, CDR1 is MNHEY and CDR2 SMNVEV (reference sequence). J gave up 2 bases and V 4 bases, and 3 bases lay outside the gene matches. There are 15 residues in the CDR3. The CDR3: CASSWGQGAAYEQYF. The CDR3 coding sequence is TGTGCCAGCAGTTGGGGACAGGGGGCAGCCTACGAGCAGTACTTC.

For this clone: It is unclear where the CDR3 begins or ends on the DNA, so no DNA is shown, and the CDR3 is as TCRdb lists it. The rearrangement links TRBV27 to TRBJ1-6; TRBD1, the table's D call, lacks a check against the DNA. A total of 15 residues make up the CDR3, ends included. CDR1 and CDR2 (germline): MNHEY, SMNVEV (reference sequence). CDR3 protein: CASSFGPGVDSPLHF.

The chain is built from TRBV2 and TRBJ2-5, with a possible D match to TRBD2 (6 bases). V lost 11 bases and J lost 4, with 20 bases in between. CDR3 length: 14 amino acids. Per germline, CDR1 SNHLY and CDR2 FYNNEI. CDR3 sequence: CAGGRDAGGETQYF. The CDR3 region has the DNA TGTGCCGGCGGTCGGGACGCCGGGGGAGAGACCCAGTACTTC.

The chain recombines TRBV14 with TRBJ2-5, with a tentative D call TRBD1 (6 bases). CDR1 and CDR2 (germline): SGHDN, FVKESK. The CDR3 consists of 14 residues. V lost 4 bases and J lost 1, with 10 bases in between. This chain's CDR3 is CASSLNRAQETQYF. The DNA for the CDR3 is TGTGCCAGCAGCCTAAACAGGGCCCAAGAGACCCAGTACTTC.

As regards this clone: This sample includes further DNA sequences coding for the same CDR3. This rearrangement joins TRBV2 to TRBJ1-4, with D maybe TRBD1 (6 bases). Per germline, CDR1 SNHLY and CDR2 FYNNEI. The CDR3 contains 14 residues. Deletions cut 6 bases from V and 0 bases from J, with 8 bases between. The CDR3 nucleotides read TGTGCCAGCAGGGGGACATCAACTAATGAAAAACTGTTTTTT. It translates to CASRGTSTNEKLFF.

The rearrangement uses TRBV2 and TRBJ2-5; 10 nucleotides align to TRBD1. The CDR3 consists of 12 residues. Looked up from germline, CDR1 is SNHLY and CDR2 is FYNNEI. The V segment lost 8 bases and the J segment 6 bases; nucleotides outside the gene matches: 3. The CDR3 protein is CASRDRGKTQYF. CDR3 sequence (DNA): TGTGCCAGCCGGGACAGGGGTAAGACCCAGTACTTC.

Note on this clone: At one end the junction does not follow the germline gene, possibly because of a read error. The CDR3 nucleotides read TGTGCCAGCAGTTTGGACATTGTTCGAGGGAGCTCCTACAATGAGCAGTTCTTC. This gives the protein CASSLDIVRGSSYNEQFF. V and J are TRBV5-8 and TRBJ2-1; possibly TRBD1 or TRBD2 for D (5 bases each). From germline, CDR1 is SGHTS and CDR2 YDEGEE. CDR3 size: 18 residues.

The chain couples TRBV6-4 to TRBJ2-2; D remains unclear. Trimming stripped 2 bases from V and 3 bases from J, with 4 bases between. The CDR3 length is 13 residues. The germline V gene encodes CDR1 MRHNA and CDR2 SNTAGT. The CDR3 loop is CASSDGDTGELFF. CDR3 nucleotide sequence: TGTGCCAGCAGTGACGGGGACACCGGGGAGCTGTTTTTT.

This clone was recorded a few times. This chain connects TRBV9 to TRBJ1-1; D unresolved. CDR3 length: 14 residues. Trimming shortened V by 4 bases and J by 6 bases, and 16 bases separated the two germline ends. Germline CDR1 is SGDLS and CDR2 is YYNGEE. CDR3 loop: CASSPWAGDPEAFF. DNA for the CDR3: TGTGCCAGCAGCCCCTGGGCGGGCGACCCTGAAGCTTTCTTT. Complete variable domain (other parts from reference TRBV9 and TRBJ1-1): DSGVTQTPKHLITATGQRVTLRCSPRSGDLSVYWYQQSLDQGLQFLIQYYNGEERAKGNILERFSAQQFPDLHSELNLSSLELGDSALYFCASSPWAGDPEAFFGQGTRLTVV.

V usage is TRBV6-1 and J usage is TRBJ2-3; TRBD1 matches 9 bases. The trim removed 2 bases at V and 6 bases at J, leaving 6 bases unmatched. The CDR3 contains 15 residues. Germline V gene data show CDR1 as MNHNS and CDR2 as SASEGT. CDR3 amino acids: CASSERGTGRDTQYF. The CDR3, as DNA: TGTGCCAGCAGTGAAAGGGGGACAGGGCGGGATACGCAGTATTTT.